Given below is one T cell receptor (beta chain) in context. This entry belongs to a study of T-cell reconstitution after alpha-beta-depleted transplantation in children. Unique molecular identifiers were used in preparing the TCRbeta library. TCRdb recomputed calls from the PCR reads with MiXCR, one row per CDR3 protein. The table records over 300,000 distinct CDR3 sequences, 9% to 12% of them present only once. The CDR3 length is 15 residues. Germline CDR1 and CDR2: SGHRS and YFSETQ. V was pared by 4 bases and J by 5 bases, with 9 bases of the junction left unmatched. The receptor was derived from a human donor who donated a stem cell graft to a child with acute lymphoblastic leukemia. The sequencing used PBMCs from the stem cell graft donor, collected from the stem cell graft. The V and J genes are TRBV5-1 and TRBJ2-7; 10 bases are shared with TRBD2. The CDR3: CASSPIAGGLHEQYF. In DNA form, the CDR3 reads TGCGCCAGCAGCCCGATAGCGGGAGGTCTCCACGAGCAGTACTTC.